The 11 T cell receptor beta chains below come from one sample, sequenced in a study of technical replicates of blood from a few donors. Sequenced by immunoSEQ multiplex PCR; TCRdb stores in-frame clones only, minus some. The table has roughly 50,000 clones, just over 90% seen once. The specimen was PBMCs. The receptors shown here come from a human donor in good health. Some clones in this sample may be carry-over from other donors' samples.

On this clone: Other DNA sequences in this sample translate to the same CDR3. The chain is built from TRBV6-5 and TRBJ2-5; 12 bases are shared with TRBD2. The CDR3 runs to 14 residues. The ends lost 9 bases at V and 2 bases at J; junction bases unmatched: 4. Per the germline V gene, CDR1 is MNHEY and CDR2 is SVGAGI. CDR3 nucleotide sequence: TGTGCCAGTAGACTAGCGGGGGTTCAAGAGACCCAGTACTTC. Its protein is CASRLAGVQETQYF.

V gene TRBV5-1 combines with J gene TRBJ2-7; 9 bases fit TRBD2. Germline assignment: CDR1 SGHRS and CDR2 YFSETQ. The CDR3 runs to 15 residues. V shed 0 bases, J shed 2 bases, and the junction held 3 bases outside the gene matches. The CDR3 region is CASSLDSGSAYEQYF. Here the CDR3 DNA reads TGCGCCAGCAGCTTGGATAGCGGGAGCGCCTACGAGCAGTACTTC.

This chain uses TRBV29-1 with TRBJ1-2, with D possibly being TRBD1 (5 bases). The CDR3 runs to 14 residues. The germline V and J ends were trimmed by 0 bases and 5 bases, with 13 bases remaining between them. From germline, CDR1 is SQVTM and CDR2 ANQGSEA. CDR3 protein: CSVEDRGRGYGYTF. The CDR3 nucleotides are TGCAGCGTTGAAGATCGGGGGAGAGGGTATGGCTACACCTTC.

This clone has a handful of counts. The V and J genes are TRBV7-9 and TRBJ2-7; 10 bases fit TRBD1. Germline assignment: CDR1 SEHNR and CDR2 FQNEAQ (reference sequence). The V gene end was trimmed by 1 base and the J gene end by 2 bases; junction bases not matched to a gene: 5. CDR3 length: 16 amino acids. The CDR3 DNA sequence: TGTGCCAGCAGCTTAGTTTTGACAGGGGGCACCTACGAGCAGTACTTC. The encoded protein is CASSLVLTGGTYEQYF.

This sequence joins TRBV5-1 and TRBJ2-7, with 9 bases lining up with TRBD1. V lost 2 bases to trimming and J lost 5 bases; unmatched junction nucleotides: 8. The CDR3 runs 15 residues. The germline V gene encodes CDR1 SGHRS and CDR2 YFSETQ. Here the CDR3 DNA reads TGCGCCAGCAGCTTTAGGGGGACAGGGAGAGACGAGCAGTACTTC. Protein: CASSFRGTGRDEQYF.

V and J are TRBV5-8 and TRBJ2-5; 8 bases are a match to TRBD1. The CDR3 has 15 amino acids. CDR1 and CDR2 from the germline V gene are SGHTS and YDEGEE. V was clipped by 3 bases and J by 1 base; unmatched bases: 5. For the CDR3, the DNA is TGTGCCAGCAGCTCCGGACAGGGCGGCCAAGAGACCCAGTACTTC. It translates to CASSSGQGGQETQYF.

This chain joins TRBV2 and TRBJ2-1; 7 positions agree with TRBD2. CDR3 length: 14 amino acids. The V segment lost 8 bases and the J segment 2 bases; nucleotides outside the gene matches: 6. The germline CDR1 and CDR2 sequences are SNHLY and FYNNEI. The CDR3 nucleotides are TGTGCCAGCGAGGCGGGGGTGACCTACAATGAGCAGTTCTTC. Residues: CASEAGVTYNEQFF.

The gene calls are TRBV4-3 and TRBJ2-1, with 7 positions matching TRBD1. Per germline, CDR1 LGHNA and CDR2 YSLEER. This CDR3 region has 16 residues. V shed 0 bases and J 4 bases; nucleotides not matched to a gene: 6. The CDR3 DNA follows: TGCGCCAGCAGCCAAGATGGGACAGATTTTTACAATGAGCAGTTCTTC. This codes for CASSQDGTDFYNEQFF.

The gene calls are TRBV27 and TRBJ1-2; TRBD1 matches 8 bases. The length of the CDR3 is 12 residues. The germline gives CDR1 MNHEY, CDR2 SMNVEV (reference sequence). The V and J ends lost 4 bases and 6 bases, in that order; junction bases with no gene match: 1. As DNA, the CDR3 is TGTGCCAGCAGTTCAGGGGGCCATGGCTACACCTTC. This sequence encodes CASSSGGHGYTF.

The chain uses TRBV6-6 and TRBJ2-2; 10 bases are shared with TRBD2. There are 15 residues in the CDR3. The V gene end was trimmed by 6 bases and the J gene end by 3 bases; junction bases not matched to a gene: 4. Germline CDR1 and CDR2: MNHNY and SVGAGI (reference sequence). The CDR3 DNA is TGTGCCAGCAGCTCTGGACTAGCGGACACCGGGGAGCTGTTTTTT. Translated: CASSSGLADTGELFF.

The count of this clone is one. The V call is TRBV9, the J call TRBJ1-1; the D is unclear. Germline loops: CDR1 SGDLS, CDR2 YYNGEE. With 4 bases removed from V and 1 base from J, the gap between germline ends came to 8 bases. The CDR3 contains 13 residues. The CDR3 is CASSRSPNTEAFF. The CDR3 DNA reads TGTGCCAGCAGCCGGAGCCCGAACACTGAAGCTTTCTTT.